This TCR delta chain was profiled in a study of γδ T cells in repeated Plasmodium falciparum infection. About this clone itself: The mismatch at residue 6 between this DNA's translation and the TCRdb protein of a much larger clone likely reflects a read error; the protein shown is translated from the DNA.

Gammadelta T cells were flow-sorted from PBMC into Vgamma9/Vdelta2+ and Vdelta2-negative populations for bulk analysis. V was clipped by 1 base and J by 0 bases; unmatched bases: 10. The germline V gene encodes CDR1 TSWWSYY and CDR2 QGS. The CDR3 consists of 19 residues. TCRdb reprocessed the multiplex PCR reads through CATT. The data hold over 55,000 delta-chain clones, with over 1.5% observed a single time. The V and J genes are TRDV1 and TRDJ1, with 11 bases matching TRDD3. Source material: gamma-delta T cells from blood. This sequence originates from a pool of human donors (malaria-infected and uninfected, not separated). In DNA, the CDR3 is TGTGCTCTTGGGGAACCAGGCTGGGGGATACCCTCATACACCGATAAACTCATCTTT. Its protein is CALGEPGWGIPSYTDKLIF.